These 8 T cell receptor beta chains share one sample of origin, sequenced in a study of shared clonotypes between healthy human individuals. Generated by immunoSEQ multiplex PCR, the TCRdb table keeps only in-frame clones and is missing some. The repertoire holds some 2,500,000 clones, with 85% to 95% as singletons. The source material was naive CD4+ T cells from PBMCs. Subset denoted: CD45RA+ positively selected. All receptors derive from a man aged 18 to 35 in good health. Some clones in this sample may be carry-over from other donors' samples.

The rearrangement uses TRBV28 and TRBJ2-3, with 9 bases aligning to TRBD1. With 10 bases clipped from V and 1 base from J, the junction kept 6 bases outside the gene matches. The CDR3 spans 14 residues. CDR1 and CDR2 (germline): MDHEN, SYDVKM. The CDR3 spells CATQGQGGTDTQYF. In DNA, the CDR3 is TGTGCCACCCAGGGACAGGGTGGCACAGATACGCAGTATTTT. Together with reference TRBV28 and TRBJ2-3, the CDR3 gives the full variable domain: DVKVTQSSRYLVKRTGEKVFLECVQDMDHENMFWYRQDPGLGLRLIYFSYDVKMKEKGDIPEGYSVSREKKERFSLILESASTNQTSMYLCATQGQGGTDTQYFGPGTRLTVL.

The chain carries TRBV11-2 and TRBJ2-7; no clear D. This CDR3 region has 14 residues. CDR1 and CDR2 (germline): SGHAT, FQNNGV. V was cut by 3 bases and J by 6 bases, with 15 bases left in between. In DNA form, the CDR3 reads TGTGCCAGCAGCTTTATGGGGATCGTGCGCGAGCAGTACTTC. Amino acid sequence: CASSFMGIVREQYF.

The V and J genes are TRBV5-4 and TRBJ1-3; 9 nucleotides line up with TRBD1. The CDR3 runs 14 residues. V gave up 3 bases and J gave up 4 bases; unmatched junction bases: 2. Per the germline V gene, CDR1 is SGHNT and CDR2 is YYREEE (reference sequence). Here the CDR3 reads CASSSGTGGNTIYF. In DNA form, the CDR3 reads TGTGCCAGCAGCTCAGGGACAGGGGGAAACACCATATATTTT.

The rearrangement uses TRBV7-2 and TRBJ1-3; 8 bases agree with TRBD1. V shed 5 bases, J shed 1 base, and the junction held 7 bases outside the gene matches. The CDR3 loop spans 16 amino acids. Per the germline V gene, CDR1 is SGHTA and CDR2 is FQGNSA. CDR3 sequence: CASSQNTGGSGNTIYF. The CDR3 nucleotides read TGTGCCAGCAGCCAGAATACAGGGGGGTCTGGAAACACCATATATTTT.

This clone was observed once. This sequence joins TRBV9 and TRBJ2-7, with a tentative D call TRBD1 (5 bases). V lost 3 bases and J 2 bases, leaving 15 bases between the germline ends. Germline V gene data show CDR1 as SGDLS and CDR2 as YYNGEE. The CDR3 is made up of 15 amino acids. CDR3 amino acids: CASSAFPVGPYEQYF. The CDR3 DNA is TGTGCCAGCAGCGCCTTCCCCGTGGGGCCCTACGAGCAGTACTTC.

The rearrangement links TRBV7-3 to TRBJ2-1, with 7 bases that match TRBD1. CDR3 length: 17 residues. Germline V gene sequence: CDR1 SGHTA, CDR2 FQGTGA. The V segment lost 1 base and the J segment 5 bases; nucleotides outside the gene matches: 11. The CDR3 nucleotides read TGTGCCAGCAGCTTAATTCCCCTCGAGGGGGCCAACAATGAGCAGTTCTTC. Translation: CASSLIPLEGANNEQFF.

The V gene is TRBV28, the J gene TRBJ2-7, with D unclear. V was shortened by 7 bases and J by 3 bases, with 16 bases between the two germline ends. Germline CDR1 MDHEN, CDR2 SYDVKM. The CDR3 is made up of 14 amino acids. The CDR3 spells CASNPDQVGYEQYF. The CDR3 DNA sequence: TGTGCCAGCAACCCCGACCAAGTGGGCTACGAGCAGTACTTC.

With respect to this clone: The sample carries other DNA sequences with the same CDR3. CDR3 sequence reads: CASSLVRANYGYTF. In nucleotides, the CDR3 is TGTGCCAGCAGCTTAGTTCGCGCTAACTATGGCTACACCTTC. The rearrangement joins TRBV7-9 to TRBJ1-2; no clear D. This CDR3 region has 14 residues. V was pared by 1 base and J by 0 bases, with 6 bases between. CDR1 is SEHNR, CDR2 FQNEAQ, per germline (reference sequence).